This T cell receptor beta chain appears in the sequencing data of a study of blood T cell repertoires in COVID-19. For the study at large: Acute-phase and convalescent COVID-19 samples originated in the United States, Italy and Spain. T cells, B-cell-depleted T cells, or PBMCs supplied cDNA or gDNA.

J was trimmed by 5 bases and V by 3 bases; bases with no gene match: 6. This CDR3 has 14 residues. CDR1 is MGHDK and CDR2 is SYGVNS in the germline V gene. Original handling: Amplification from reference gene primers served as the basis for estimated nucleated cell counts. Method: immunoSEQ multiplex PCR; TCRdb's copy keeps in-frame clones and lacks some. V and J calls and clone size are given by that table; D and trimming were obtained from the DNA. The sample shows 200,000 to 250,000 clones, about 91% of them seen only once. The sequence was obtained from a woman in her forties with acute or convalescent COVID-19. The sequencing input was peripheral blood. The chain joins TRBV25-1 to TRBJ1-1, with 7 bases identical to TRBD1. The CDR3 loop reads CASSDKQGFTEAFF. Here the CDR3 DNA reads TGTGCCAGCAGTGATAAACAGGGGTTTACTGAAGCTTTCTTT.